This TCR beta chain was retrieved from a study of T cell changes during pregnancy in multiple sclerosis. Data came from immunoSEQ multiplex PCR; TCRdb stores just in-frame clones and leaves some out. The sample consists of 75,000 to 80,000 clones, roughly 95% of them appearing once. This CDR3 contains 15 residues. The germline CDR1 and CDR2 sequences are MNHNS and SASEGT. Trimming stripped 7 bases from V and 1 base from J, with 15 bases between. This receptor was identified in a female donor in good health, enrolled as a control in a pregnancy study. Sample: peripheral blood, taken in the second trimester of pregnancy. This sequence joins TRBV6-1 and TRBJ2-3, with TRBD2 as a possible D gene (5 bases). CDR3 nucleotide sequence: TGTGCCAGCACCCACGCCGCGGGCGGCACAGATACGCAGTATTTT. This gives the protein CASTHAAGGTDTQYF.